These 2 T cell receptor beta chains were all obtained from the same sample, sequenced in a study of cytomegalovirus exposure and HLA in healthy donors. PCR primers comprised 60 Vbeta and 13 Jbeta primers. This table comes from immunoSEQ multiplex PCR, and its TCRdb copy is limited to in-frame clones, with some not included. The sample lists tens of thousands of clones; 7.6% were seen once. Input material: PBMCs. The receptors were gathered from a man aged 50-60 years in good health and CMV-seronegative.

This clone was detected only a few times. The chain joins TRBV4-3 to TRBJ2-7, with 8 bases aligning to TRBD2. The CDR3 length is 15 residues. The V gene end was trimmed by 4 bases and the J gene end by 6 bases; junction bases not matched to a gene: 11. Germline V gene sequence: CDR1 LGHNA, CDR2 YSLEER. The CDR3 DNA sequence: TGCGCCAGCAGCCCCGGCGGGAGGCCCCCCACCGAGCAGTACTTC. Protein: CASSPGGRPPTEQYF.

This clone was counted only a few times. V usage is TRBV18 and J usage is TRBJ2-1; 7 bases line up with TRBD1. With V trimmed by 5 bases and J by 4 bases, 11 bases remained unmatched. The CDR3 length is 16 residues. Germline V lookup: CDR1 KGHSH, CDR2 LQKENI. The CDR3 loop reads CASSGNHGTVYNEQFF. CDR3 nucleotides: TGTGCCAGCTCAGGGAACCACGGGACAGTTTACAATGAGCAGTTCTTC.